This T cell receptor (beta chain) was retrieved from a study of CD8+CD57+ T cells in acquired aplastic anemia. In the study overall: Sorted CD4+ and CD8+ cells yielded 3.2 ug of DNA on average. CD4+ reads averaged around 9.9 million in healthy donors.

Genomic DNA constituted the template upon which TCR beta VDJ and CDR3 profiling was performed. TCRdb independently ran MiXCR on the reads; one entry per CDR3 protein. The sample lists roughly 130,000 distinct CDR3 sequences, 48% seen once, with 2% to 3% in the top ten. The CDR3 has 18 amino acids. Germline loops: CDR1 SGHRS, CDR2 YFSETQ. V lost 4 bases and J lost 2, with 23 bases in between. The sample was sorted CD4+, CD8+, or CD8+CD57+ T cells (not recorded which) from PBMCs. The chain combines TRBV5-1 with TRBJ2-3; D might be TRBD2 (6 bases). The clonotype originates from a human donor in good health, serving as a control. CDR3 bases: TGCGCCAGCAGCCGCCGACTAGGTTCGTTGGGGTCCACAGATACGCAGTATTTT. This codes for CASSRRLGSLGSTDTQYF.